This T cell receptor beta chain was identified during a study of tissue T cells after allogeneic stem cell transplantation. Trimming took 8 bases from V and 8 from J, leaving 12 bases between them. Germline V gives CDR1 SGHDT, CDR2 FRDEAV. The CDR3 is 11 amino acids. Of note for this clone: The genes and germline here are from mouse. The read ends 1 residue shy of where the CDR3 ends; the end is completed using the germline J gene.

CDR3 sequences, V/J genes, frequencies and template counts came from survey-depth TCRbeta sequencing. Sequencing was performed with immunoSEQ multiplex PCR; in TCRdb, only in-frame clones are kept and a portion is missing. The repertoire holds more than 2,500 clones, with roughly 44% as singletons. The time point here: mouse harvest day 14 after allogeneic transplant. Tail vein injection delivered 10^7 T-cell-depleted bone marrow cells and 10^6 splenic CD5+ T cells. Mice had MHC-mismatched B6 into BALB/c GVHD, sampled day 7 or 14. The receptor comes from a female BALB/c mouse given C57BL/6 T cells with graft-versus-host disease after an allogeneic hematopoietic cell transplant. The chain joins TRBV14 to TRBJ2-5, with D possibly being TRBD1 (6 bases). The sample consisted of gut tissue. The DNA read from the CDR3 is TGTGCCAGTGGGCAGGGGCGCACCCAGTAC. Amino acids: CASGQGRTQY. The CDR3 reads in full as CASGQGRTQYF.